A single sample gave rise to the 7 T cell receptor beta chains below, sequenced in a study of patients and donors after allogeneic stem cell transplantation. In TCRdb, the RT-PCR reads were re-called with MiXCR into one record per CDR3 protein. Here the sample spans some 960,000 distinct CDR3 sequences, more than 15% being singletons. Sample: blood, either unsorted or a sorted T cell fraction (not recorded which). These receptors came from a human donor who was either an allogeneic HSCT recipient or a stem cell or donor lymphocyte infusion donor (not recorded which). It is not recorded whose cells these are; they may come from a transplant donor.

The V and J genes are TRBV18 and TRBJ2-7; TRBD2 matches 8 bases. From germline, CDR1 is KGHSH and CDR2 LQKENI. Trimming removed 3 bases from V and 2 bases from J; junction bases left unmatched: 6. The CDR3 extends over 15 amino acids. The CDR3 spells CASSPTGGGAYEQYF. CDR3 in DNA: TGTGCCAGCTCACCGACGGGAGGGGGGGCCTACGAGCAGTACTTC.

This clonotype appeared a few times. The V and J genes are TRBV11-2 and TRBJ2-1, with D unresolved. This CDR3 comprises 13 residues. The germline CDR1 and CDR2 sequences are SGHAT and FQNNGV. The V end was cut by 1 base, the J end by 7 bases, with 8 bases between. CDR3: CASSLGRPNEQFF. The CDR3 DNA is TGTGCCAGCAGCTTAGGACGGCCAAATGAGCAGTTCTTC.

This clonotype showed up just a few times. The chain joins TRBV6-5 to TRBJ1-2; D possibly corresponds to TRBD1 (5 bases). Germline-derived CDR1 and CDR2 are MNHEY and SVGAGI. The CDR3 has 15 amino acids. Trimming removed 3 bases at V and 4 bases at J, with 15 bases between. The chain's CDR3 is CASSYTDSRSYGYTF. CDR3 DNA sequence: TGTGCCAGCAGTTATACCGACAGCCGAAGCTATGGCTACACCTTC.

The rearrangement uses TRBV25-1 and TRBJ1-1, with D unclear. Per germline, CDR1 MGHDK and CDR2 SYGVNS. There are 13 residues in the CDR3. Trimming left V 7 bases short and J 0 bases short, with 9 bases between. In DNA form, the CDR3 reads TGTGCCAGCAAATCTGACATGAACACTGAAGCTTTCTTT. It codes for CASKSDMNTEAFF. Full variable domain (outside the CDR3, taken from reference TRBV25-1 and TRBJ1-1): EADIYQTPRYLVIGTGKKITLECSQTMGHDKMYWYQQDPGMELHLIHYSYGVNSTEKGDLSSESTVSRIRTEHFPLTLESARPSHTSQYLCASKSDMNTEAFFGQGTRLTVV.

This clonotype was found a few times. The chain joins TRBV2 to TRBJ2-1; D unclear. The CDR3 spans 10 residues. V lost 7 bases and J 9 bases, leaving 7 bases between the germline ends. CDR1 is SNHLY and CDR2 is FYNNEI in the germline V gene. The CDR3 bases are TGTGCCAGCAAAGTGCTTGAGCAGTTCTTC. As protein: CASKVLEQFF.

V gene TRBV12-3 or TRBV12-4 combines with J gene TRBJ1-1; 7 bases fit TRBD1. V lost 3 bases to trimming and J lost 4 bases; unmatched junction nucleotides: 20. The CDR3 covers 19 residues. The CDR3 region has the DNA TGTGCCAGCAGTTTGCATCGGGGGGGACAGATCCTCGTCCGCACTGAAGCTTTCTTT. Residues: CASSLHRGGQILVRTEAFF.

The chain employs TRBV7-9 and TRBJ1-5; possible D gene TRBD1, 6 bases. Deletions cut 5 bases from V and 7 bases from J, with 15 bases between. The CDR3 has 14 amino acids. Germline-derived CDR1 and CDR2 are SEHNR and FQNEAQ (reference sequence). The CDR3 DNA follows: TGTGCCAGCAGCGTTTCAGGGGTGCGACAGCCCCAGCATTTT. Translation gives CASSVSGVRQPQHF.